This T cell receptor (beta chain) stems from a study of T cell changes during pregnancy in multiple sclerosis. The table came from immunoSEQ multiplex PCR; TCRdb's copy has only in-frame clones and leaves some out. The sample lists some 45,000 clones, 85% to 95% occurring once. The CDR3 sequence is 13 residues long. Trimming removed 1 base at V and 2 bases at J, with 9 bases between. Germline V gene sequence: CDR1 GTSNPN, CDR2 SVGIG (reference sequence). The receptor's source is a female donor with multiple sclerosis, enrolled in a pregnancy study. The chain joins TRBV30 to TRBJ2-7, with TRBD1 as a possible D gene (6 bases). Sequenced material: CD8+ T cells from peripheral blood mononuclear cells, taken in the first trimester of pregnancy. The CDR3 loop reads CAWSGGQAYEQYF. The CDR3 DNA is TGTGCCTGGAGTGGGGGGCAGGCCTACGAGCAGTACTTC.